This TCR beta chain was recovered during a study of shared clonotypes between healthy human individuals. TCRdb keeps only in-frame clones here, not all; method: immunoSEQ multiplex PCR. The sample shows about 1 million clones, approximately 72% of them seen only once. The junction had 7 bases not matched to a gene; V was cut back by 4 bases and J by 4 bases. Looked up from germline, CDR1 is ENHRY and CDR2 is SYGVKD. The CDR3 consists of 15 residues. The sequence was obtained from a man between 18 and 35 years old in good health. V and J are TRBV10-3 and TRBJ2-3; 8 bases are a match to TRBD2. The sample consisted of memory CD4+ T cells sorted from blood. Subset given: CD45RA-negative fraction. CDR3 in amino acids: CAISVSSGIADTQYF. The CDR3 nucleotides read TGTGCCATCAGTGTTAGTAGCGGGATCGCAGATACGCAGTATTTT.